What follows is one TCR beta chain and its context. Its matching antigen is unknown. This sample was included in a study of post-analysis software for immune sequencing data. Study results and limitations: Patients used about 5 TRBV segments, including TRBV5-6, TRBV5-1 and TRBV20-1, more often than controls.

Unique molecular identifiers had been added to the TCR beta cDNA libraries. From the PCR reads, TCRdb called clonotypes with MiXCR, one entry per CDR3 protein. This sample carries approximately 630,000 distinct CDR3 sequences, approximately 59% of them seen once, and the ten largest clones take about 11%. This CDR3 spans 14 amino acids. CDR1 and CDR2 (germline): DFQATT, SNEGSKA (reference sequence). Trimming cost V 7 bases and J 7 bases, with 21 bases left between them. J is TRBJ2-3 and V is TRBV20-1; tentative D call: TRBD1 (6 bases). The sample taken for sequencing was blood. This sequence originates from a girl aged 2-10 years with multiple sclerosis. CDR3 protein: CSVRQAGTPYTQYF. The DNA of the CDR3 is TGCAGTGTCCGCCAAGCTGGGACACCTTATACGCAGTATTTT.